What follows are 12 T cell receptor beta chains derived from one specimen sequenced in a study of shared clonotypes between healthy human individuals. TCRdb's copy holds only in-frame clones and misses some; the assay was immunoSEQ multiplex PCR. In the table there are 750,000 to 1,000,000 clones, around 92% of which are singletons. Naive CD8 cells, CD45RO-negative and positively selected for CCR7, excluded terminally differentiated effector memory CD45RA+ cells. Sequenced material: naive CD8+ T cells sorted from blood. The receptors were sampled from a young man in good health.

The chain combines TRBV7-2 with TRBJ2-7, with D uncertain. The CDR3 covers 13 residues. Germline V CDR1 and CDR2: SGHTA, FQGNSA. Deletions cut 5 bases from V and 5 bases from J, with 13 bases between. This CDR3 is CASSISLGDEQYF. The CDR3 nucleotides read TGTGCCAGCAGCATAAGTCTGGGCGACGAGCAGTACTTC.

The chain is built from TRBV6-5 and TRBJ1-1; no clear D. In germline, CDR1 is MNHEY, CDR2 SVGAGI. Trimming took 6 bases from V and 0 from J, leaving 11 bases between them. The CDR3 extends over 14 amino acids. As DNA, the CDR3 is TGTGCCAGCAGGTATCCTGGGGTGAACACTGAAGCTTTCTTT. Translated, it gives CASRYPGVNTEAFF.

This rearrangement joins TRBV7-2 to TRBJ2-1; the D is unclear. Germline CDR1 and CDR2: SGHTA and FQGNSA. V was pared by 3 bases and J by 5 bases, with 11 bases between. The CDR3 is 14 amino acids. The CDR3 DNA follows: TGTGCCAGCAGCTTTCAAGACTCTGACAATGAGCAGTTCTTC. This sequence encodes CASSFQDSDNEQFF.

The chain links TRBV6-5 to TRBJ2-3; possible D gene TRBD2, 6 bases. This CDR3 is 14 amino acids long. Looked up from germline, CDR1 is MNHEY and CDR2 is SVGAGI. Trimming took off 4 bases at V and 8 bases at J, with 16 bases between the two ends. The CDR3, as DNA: TGTGCCAGCAGTTGGACTGGAGGGGACCCTACGCAGTATTTT. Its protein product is CASSWTGGDPTQYF.

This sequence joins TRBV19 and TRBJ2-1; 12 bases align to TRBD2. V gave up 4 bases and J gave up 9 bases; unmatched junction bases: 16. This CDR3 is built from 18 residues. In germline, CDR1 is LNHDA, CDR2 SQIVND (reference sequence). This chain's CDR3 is CASSTDILTSGSLGEQFF. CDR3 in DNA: TGTGCCAGTAGTACTGATATCCTGACTAGCGGGAGTTTAGGTGAGCAGTTCTTC.

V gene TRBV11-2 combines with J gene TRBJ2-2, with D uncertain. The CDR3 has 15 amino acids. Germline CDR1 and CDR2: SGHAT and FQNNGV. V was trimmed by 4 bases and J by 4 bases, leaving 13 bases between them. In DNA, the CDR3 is TGTGCCAGCAGCTCCGTCACTTCGACCACCGGGGAGCTGTTTTTT. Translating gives CASSSVTSTTGELFF.

DNA for the CDR3: TGTGCCTGGAGTTTTGGACAGGGGGCTGGCGAGCAGTACTTC. Translating gives CAWSFGQGAGEQYF. This chain connects TRBV30 to TRBJ2-7; 11 bases line up with TRBD1. Trimming cost V 2 bases and J 6 bases; bases outside gene matches: 6. Germline V gene data show CDR1 as GTSNPN and CDR2 as SVGIG (reference sequence). The CDR3 totals 14 residues.

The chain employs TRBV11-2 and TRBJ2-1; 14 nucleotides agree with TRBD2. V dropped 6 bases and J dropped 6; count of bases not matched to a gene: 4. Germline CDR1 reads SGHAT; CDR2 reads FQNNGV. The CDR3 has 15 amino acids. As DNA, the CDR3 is TGTGCCAGCAGTCCCGGGACTAGCGGGGGCAATGAGCAGTTCTTC. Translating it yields CASSPGTSGGNEQFF.

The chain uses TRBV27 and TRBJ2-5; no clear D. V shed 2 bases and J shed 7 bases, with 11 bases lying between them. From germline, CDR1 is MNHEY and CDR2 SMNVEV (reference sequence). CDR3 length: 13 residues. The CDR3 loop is CASSLGFLGTQYF. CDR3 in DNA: TGTGCCAGCAGTTTAGGGTTTCTTGGGACCCAGTACTTC.

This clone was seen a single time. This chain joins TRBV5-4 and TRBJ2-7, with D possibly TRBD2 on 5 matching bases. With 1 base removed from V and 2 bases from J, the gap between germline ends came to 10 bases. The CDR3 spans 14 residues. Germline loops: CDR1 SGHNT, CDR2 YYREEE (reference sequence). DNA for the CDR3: TGTGCCAGCAGCTTGAAGGGAGTTGCCTACGAGCAGTACTTC. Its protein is CASSLKGVAYEQYF.

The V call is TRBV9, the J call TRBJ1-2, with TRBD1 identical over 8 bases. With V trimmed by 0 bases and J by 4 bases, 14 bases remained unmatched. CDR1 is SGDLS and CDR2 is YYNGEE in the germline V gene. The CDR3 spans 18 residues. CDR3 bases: TGTGCCAGCAGCGTAGCGGGACAGGAGTTTCAAGGGAGCTATGGCTACACCTTC. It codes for CASSVAGQEFQGSYGYTF.

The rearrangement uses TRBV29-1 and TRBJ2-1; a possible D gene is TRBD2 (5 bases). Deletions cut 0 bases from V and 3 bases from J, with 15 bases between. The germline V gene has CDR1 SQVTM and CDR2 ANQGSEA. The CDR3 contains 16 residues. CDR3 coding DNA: TGCAGCGTTGAAGATCCGAGAAAAGGGAGCTACAATGAGCAGTTCTTC. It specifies CSVEDPRKGSYNEQFF.